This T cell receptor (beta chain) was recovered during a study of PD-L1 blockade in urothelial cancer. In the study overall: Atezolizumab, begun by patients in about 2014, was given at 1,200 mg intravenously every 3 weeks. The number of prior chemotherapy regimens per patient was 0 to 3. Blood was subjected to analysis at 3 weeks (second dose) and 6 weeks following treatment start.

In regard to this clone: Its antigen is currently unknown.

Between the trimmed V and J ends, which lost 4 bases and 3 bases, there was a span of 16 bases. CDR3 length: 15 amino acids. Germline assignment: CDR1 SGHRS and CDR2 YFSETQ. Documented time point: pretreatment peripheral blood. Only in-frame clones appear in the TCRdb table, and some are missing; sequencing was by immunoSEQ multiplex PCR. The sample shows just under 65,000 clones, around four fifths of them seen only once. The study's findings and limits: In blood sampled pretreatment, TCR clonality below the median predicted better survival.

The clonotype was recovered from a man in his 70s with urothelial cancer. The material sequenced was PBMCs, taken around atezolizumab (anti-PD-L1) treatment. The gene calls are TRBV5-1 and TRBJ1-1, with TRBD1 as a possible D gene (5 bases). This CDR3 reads CASSGSQGPDTEAFF. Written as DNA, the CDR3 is TGCGCCAGCAGCGGATCCCAGGGTCCGGACACTGAAGCTTTCTTT.